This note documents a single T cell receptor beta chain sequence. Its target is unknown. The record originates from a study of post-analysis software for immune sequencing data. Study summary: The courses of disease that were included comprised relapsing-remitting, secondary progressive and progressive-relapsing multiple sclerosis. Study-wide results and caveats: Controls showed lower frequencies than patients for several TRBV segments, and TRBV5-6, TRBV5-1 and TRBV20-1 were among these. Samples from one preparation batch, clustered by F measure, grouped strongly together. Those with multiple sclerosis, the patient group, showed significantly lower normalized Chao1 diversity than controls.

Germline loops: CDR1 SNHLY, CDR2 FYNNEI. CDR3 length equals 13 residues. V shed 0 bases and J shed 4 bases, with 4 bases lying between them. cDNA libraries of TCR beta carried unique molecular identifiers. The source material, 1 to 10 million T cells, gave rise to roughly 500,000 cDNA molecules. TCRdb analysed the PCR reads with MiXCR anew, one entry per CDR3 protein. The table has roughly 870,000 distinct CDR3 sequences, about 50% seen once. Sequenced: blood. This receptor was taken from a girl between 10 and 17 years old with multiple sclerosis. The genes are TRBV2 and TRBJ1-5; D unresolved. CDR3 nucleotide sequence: TGTGCCAGCAGTGAAGCGGAAAATCAGCCCCAGCATTTT. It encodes CASSEAENQPQHF.